This entry lists 24 T cell receptor beta chains sequenced from one sample in a study of blood T cell repertoires in COVID-19. Profiling relied on immunoSEQ multiplex PCR, and the TCRdb table lists in-frame clones only, not all of them. Of fewer than 250,000 clones listed, roughly 86% are singletons. The sequenced sample consisted of PBMCs or T cells enriched from blood (not recorded which). The receptors were gathered from a woman aged 45-60 years who had recovered from COVID-19.

Only one count was recorded for this clone. The chain is built from TRBV9 and TRBJ2-1; 11 nucleotides agree with TRBD2. The CDR3 has 16 residues. Germline CDR1 and CDR2: SGDLS and YYNGEE. With V trimmed by 3 bases and J by 7 bases, 9 bases remained unmatched. This chain's CDR3 is CASSADTSGRANEQFF. The CDR3 DNA is TGTGCCAGCAGCGCCGACACTAGCGGGAGAGCAAATGAGCAGTTCTTC.

This chain joins TRBV30 and TRBJ1-4; D call uncertain. Germline assignment: CDR1 GTSNPN and CDR2 SVGIG (reference sequence). The CDR3 has 15 residues. The ends were cut back, 1 base at V and 0 bases at J, with 9 bases in the middle. The CDR3 reads CAWSALSATNEKLFF. The CDR3 DNA follows: TGTGCCTGGAGTGCCCTCTCAGCAACTAATGAAAAACTGTTTTTT.

For the CDR3, the DNA is TGTGCCAGCACACTAGCGACCAATGAGCAGTTCTTC. Its translation: CASTLATNEQFF. V and J are TRBV6-5 and TRBJ2-1; 7 bases are shared with TRBD2. The J segment lost 6 bases and the V segment lost 7 bases, leaving 3 bases of the junction unmatched. CDR3 length: 12 amino acids. CDR1 is MNHEY, CDR2 SVGAGI, per germline.

This clone was observed a single time. This chain connects TRBV5-1 to TRBJ2-3; a weak D match, TRBD2 (7 bases). Trimming removed 0 bases from V and 6 bases from J, with 14 bases in between. Germline values: CDR1 SGHRS, CDR2 YFSETQ. The CDR3 contains 15 residues. CDR3: CASSLVGGPGDTQYF. CDR3 coding DNA: TGCGCCAGCAGCTTGGTGGGGGGGCCCGGGGATACGCAGTATTTT. Looking up the rest from reference TRBV5-1 and TRBJ2-3 gives the full variable domain: KAGVTQTPRYLIKTRGQQVTLSCSPISGHRSVSWYQQTPGQGLQFLFEYFSETQRNKGNFPGRFSGRQFSNSRSEMNVSTLELGDSALYLCASSLVGGPGDTQYFGPGTRLTVL.

The rearrangement uses TRBV23-1 and TRBJ2-4; a weak D match, TRBD1 (5 bases). TRBV23-1 is an ORF for which the function is uncertain. The CDR3 spans 17 residues. The V gene lost 7 bases and the J gene lost 0 bases, with 19 bases spanning the gap. For the CDR3, the DNA is TGCGCCAGCACCCCGAAGGCGGCAAGGGGAGCCAAAAACATTCAGTACTTC. It codes for CASTPKAARGAKNIQYF.

The chain combines TRBV3-1 (or the pseudogene TRBV3-2) with TRBJ2-5, with D possibly TRBD2 on 6 matching bases. Germline V CDR1 and CDR2: LGHDT, YNNKEL (reference sequence). Trimming removed 4 bases from V and 5 bases from J, with 20 bases in between. The CDR3 has 16 amino acids. Here the CDR3 DNA reads TGTGCCAGCAGCCTGAGGCGGGGAACAGTATGGGAGACCCAGTACTTC. It specifies CASSLRRGTVWETQYF.

The chain links TRBV4-3 to TRBJ1-2, with no clear D. The V gene lost 0 bases and the J gene lost 4 bases, with 9 bases spanning the gap. This CDR3 comprises 14 residues. The V gene's germline CDR1 is LGHNA and CDR2 YSLEER. Here the CDR3 reads CASSQDIPSYGYTF. CDR3 DNA: TGCGCCAGCAGCCAAGATATTCCCAGCTATGGCTACACCTTC.

The chain has TRBV5-4 and TRBJ1-4; 8 bases align to TRBD1. The V and J ends lost 5 bases and 1 base, in that order; junction bases with no gene match: 7. This CDR3 is 16 amino acids long. Germline V CDR1 and CDR2: SGHNT, YYREEE (reference sequence). CDR3 coding DNA: TGTGCCAGCAGTCGCGGACAGGGTGTAACTAATGAAAAACTGTTTTTT. Protein sequence: CASSRGQGVTNEKLFF.

The rearrangement links TRBV29-1 to TRBJ2-7, with 9 bases identical to TRBD1. In germline, CDR1 is SQVTM, CDR2 ANQGSEA. J was trimmed by 3 bases and V by 6 bases; bases with no gene match: 6. The length of the CDR3 is 13 residues. DNA for the CDR3: TGCAGCGTCATGGGACAGGGCTTCTACGAGCAGTACTTC. As protein: CSVMGQGFYEQYF.

This rearrangement joins TRBV5-6 to TRBJ2-1, with D possibly being TRBD2 (6 bases). The CDR3 consists of 14 residues. V was cut by 5 bases and J by 2 bases, with 11 bases left in between. CDR1 and CDR2 (germline): SGHDT, YYEEEE. CDR3 sequence (DNA): TGTGCCAGCAGAAGCAGACTAGCCTACAATGAGCAGTTCTTC. Protein product: CASRSRLAYNEQFF.

The rearrangement uses TRBV6-2 or TRBV6-3 and TRBJ2-7, with 7 positions matching TRBD1. Losses at the gene ends were 5 bases for V and 6 bases for J; bases not matched to a gene: 10. The length of the CDR3 is 14 residues. Germline CDR1 MNHEY, CDR2 SVGEGT. CDR3 coding DNA: TGTGCCAGCAGTCCCGGGACAGTAAATTTCGAGCAGTACTTC. The encoded protein is CASSPGTVNFEQYF.

The V call is TRBV19, the J call TRBJ2-3; a possible D gene is TRBD2 (5 bases). Trimming pared 4 bases from V and 6 bases from J, leaving 8 bases between. Germline V gives CDR1 LNHDA, CDR2 SQIVND (reference sequence). The CDR3 length is 12 residues. The CDR3 DNA follows: TGTGCCAGTAGTACAAGAGGGGATACGCAGTATTTT. Translating gives CASSTRGDTQYF. Drawing the rest from reference TRBV19 and TRBJ2-3, the complete variable domain is DGGITQSPKYLFRKEGQNVTLSCEQNLNHDAMYWYRQDPGQGLRLIYYSQIVNDFQKGDIAEGYSVSREKKESFPLTVTSAQKNPTAFYLCASSTRGDTQYFGPGTRLTVL.

The sample holds one count of this clone. A much larger clone differs by one base, so this may be a read error. The genes are TRBV4-1 and TRBJ1-5; perhaps TRBD1 as D (6 bases). Trimming stripped 0 bases from V and 0 bases from J, with 6 bases between. Per germline, CDR1 MGHRA and CDR2 YSYEKL. This CDR3 spans 15 amino acids. The DNA of the CDR3 is TGCGCCAGCAGCCAAGACAGGGGTAGCAATCAGCCCCAGCATTTT. Translating it yields CASSQDRGSNQPQHF.

The chain has TRBV6-1 and TRBJ2-7; TRBD2 matches at 8 bases. CDR1 MNHNS and CDR2 SASEGT come from the germline V gene. This CDR3 contains 16 residues. With 1 base clipped from V and 2 bases from J, the junction kept 7 bases outside the gene matches. The CDR3 DNA follows: TGTGCCAGCAGTGAAGGGCGCCTAGCGGGTACCTACGAGCAGTACTTC. Translated, it gives CASSEGRLAGTYEQYF.

This clone was counted a few times. The V and J genes are TRBV6-2 or TRBV6-3 and TRBJ1-6; D gene uncertain. V lost 0 bases to trimming and J lost 0 bases, with 6 bases between them. Germline CDR1 is MNHEY and CDR2 is SVGEGT. CDR3 size: 16 residues. The CDR3 spells CASSYSESSYNSPLHF. For the CDR3, the DNA is TGTGCCAGCAGTTACTCAGAGAGCTCCTATAATTCACCCCTCCACTTT.

Here the CDR3 DNA reads TGTGCCAGCAGCGTAGCTTTCCGGGATACGCAGTATTTT. As protein: CASSVAFRDTQYF. This rearrangement joins TRBV9 to TRBJ2-3, with unresolved D. The germline V and J ends were trimmed by 0 bases and 6 bases, with 8 bases remaining between them. The length of the CDR3 is 13 residues. CDR1 and CDR2 (germline): SGDLS, YYNGEE.

The rearrangement joins TRBV6-5 to TRBJ2-7; 9 nucleotides match TRBD2. The germline V gene has CDR1 MNHEY and CDR2 SVGAGI. V lost 8 bases, J lost 7 bases, and 15 bases stayed unmatched. This CDR3 has 15 residues. The CDR3 protein is CASLWTSVPSREQYF. The CDR3 coding sequence is TGTGCCAGCCTTTGGACTAGCGTACCGTCTAGGGAGCAGTACTTC.

The chain carries TRBV11-3 and TRBJ2-2; tentative D call: TRBD1 (7 bases). Germline assignment: CDR1 SGHNT and CDR2 YENEEA. The CDR3 loop spans 16 amino acids. Trimming left V 3 bases short and J 1 base short, with 12 bases between. The CDR3 coding sequence is TGTGCCAGCAGCTTCGGAGGGGGCAAGAACACCGGGGAGCTGTTTTTT. It translates to CASSFGGGKNTGELFF.

This clone is a singleton in its sample. The chain couples TRBV11-2 to TRBJ1-2; D possibly corresponds to TRBD1 (5 bases). The CDR3 is made up of 16 amino acids. V was cut by 0 bases and J by 8 bases, with 19 bases left in between. The germline CDR1 and CDR2 sequences are SGHAT and FQNNGV. As DNA, the CDR3 is TGTGCCAGCAGCTTAGATGTGCACAGGAGAGGCGACGGCTACACCTTC. Translating it yields CASSLDVHRRGDGYTF.

The V and J genes are TRBV4-3 and TRBJ2-7; TRBD2 agrees at 8 bases. Germline V gene data show CDR1 as LGHNA and CDR2 as YSLEER. V lost 3 bases and J lost 2; bases outside the gene matches: 6. The CDR3 has 15 residues. Here the CDR3 DNA reads TGCGCCAGCAGCCAGCCGGGACTAGGTACCTACGAGCAGTACTTC. It is translated as CASSQPGLGTYEQYF.

The chain employs TRBV9 and TRBJ2-1; the match to TRBD2 covers 11 bases. Germline trimming cut 5 bases from V and 6 bases from J; bases unmatched to any gene: 10. The CDR3 is made up of 16 amino acids. Germline V gene sequence: CDR1 SGDLS, CDR2 YYNGEE. The CDR3 sequence is CASSARGLAGFNEQFF. The CDR3 DNA reads TGTGCCAGCAGTGCCCGCGGACTAGCGGGCTTCAATGAGCAGTTCTTC.

The chain has TRBV19 and TRBJ1-4, with D tentatively TRBD1 (6 bases). The CDR3 has 15 residues. CDR1 is LNHDA and CDR2 is SQIVND in the germline V gene (reference sequence). V lost 7 bases and J 8 bases, leaving 20 bases between the germline ends. In nucleotides, the CDR3 is TGTGCCAGTACCGCCGACAGGCTACCTGGGGAAAAACTGTTTTTT. Amino acids: CASTADRLPGEKLFF.

This chain connects TRBV28 to TRBJ1-6; 11 bases map to TRBD1. Germline V gene sequence: CDR1 MDHEN, CDR2 SYDVKM. CDR3 size: 18 residues. J was trimmed by 10 bases and V by 6 bases; bases with no gene match: 17. CDR3: CASRPRGQGGTRVSPLHF. As DNA, the CDR3 is TGTGCCAGCAGACCGAGGGGACAGGGGGGAACTAGGGTCTCACCCCTCCACTTT.

The rearrangement uses TRBV7-2 and TRBJ2-2, with 10 bases aligning to TRBD2. Losses at the gene ends were 1 base for V and 6 bases for J; bases not matched to a gene: 5. The CDR3 is 16 amino acids. Germline lookup yields CDR1 SGHTA and CDR2 FQGNSA. CDR3 in amino acids: CASSLGLAGVAGELFF. CDR3 nucleotide sequence: TGTGCCAGCAGCTTAGGGCTAGCGGGAGTGGCCGGGGAGCTGTTTTTT. Combining the CDR3 with reference TRBV7-2 and TRBJ2-2 gives the whole variable domain GAGVSQSPSNKVTEKGKDVELRCDPISGHTALYWYRQSLGQGLEFLIYFQGNSAPDKSGLPSDRFSAERTGGSVSTLTIQRTQQEDSAVYLCASSLGLAGVAGELFFGEGSRLTVL.